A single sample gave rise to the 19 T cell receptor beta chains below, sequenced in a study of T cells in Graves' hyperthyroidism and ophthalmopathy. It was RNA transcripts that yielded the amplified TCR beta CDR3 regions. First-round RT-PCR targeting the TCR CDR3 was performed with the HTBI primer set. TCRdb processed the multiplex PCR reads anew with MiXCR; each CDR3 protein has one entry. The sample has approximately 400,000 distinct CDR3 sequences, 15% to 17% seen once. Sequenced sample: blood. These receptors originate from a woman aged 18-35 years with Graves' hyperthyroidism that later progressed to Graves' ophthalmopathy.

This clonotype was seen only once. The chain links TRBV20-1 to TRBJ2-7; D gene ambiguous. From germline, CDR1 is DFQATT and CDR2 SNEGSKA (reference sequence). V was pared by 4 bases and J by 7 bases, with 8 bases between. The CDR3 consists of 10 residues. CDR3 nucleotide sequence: TGCAGTGCTAATAACGAAGAGCAGTACTTC. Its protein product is CSANNEEQYF.

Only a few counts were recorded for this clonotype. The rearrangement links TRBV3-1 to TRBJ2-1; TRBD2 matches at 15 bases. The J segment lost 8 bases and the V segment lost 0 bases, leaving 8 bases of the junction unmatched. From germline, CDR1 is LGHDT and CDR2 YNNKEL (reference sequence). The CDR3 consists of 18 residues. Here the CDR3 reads CASSQDRGTSGRWDEQFF. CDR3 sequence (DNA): TGTGCCAGCAGCCAAGATCGGGGGACTAGCGGGAGGTGGGATGAGCAGTTCTTC.

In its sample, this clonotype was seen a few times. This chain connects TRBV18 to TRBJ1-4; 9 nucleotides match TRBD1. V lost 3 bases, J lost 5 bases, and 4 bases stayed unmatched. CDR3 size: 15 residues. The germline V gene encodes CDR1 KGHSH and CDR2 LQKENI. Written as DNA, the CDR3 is TGTGCCAGCTCACCCCGGACAGGGGAAAATGAAAAACTGTTTTTT. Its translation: CASSPRTGENEKLFF.

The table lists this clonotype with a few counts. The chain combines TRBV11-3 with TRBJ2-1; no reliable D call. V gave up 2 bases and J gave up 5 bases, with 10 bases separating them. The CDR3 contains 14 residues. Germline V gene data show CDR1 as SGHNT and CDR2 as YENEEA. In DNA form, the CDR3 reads TGTGCCAGCAGCTTAATGGGTCGGGACAATGAGCAGTTCTTC. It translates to CASSLMGRDNEQFF.

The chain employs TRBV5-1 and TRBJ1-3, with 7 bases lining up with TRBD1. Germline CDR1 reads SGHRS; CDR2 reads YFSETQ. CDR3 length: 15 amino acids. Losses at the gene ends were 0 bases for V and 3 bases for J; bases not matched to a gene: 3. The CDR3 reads CASSLDQGVGNTIYF. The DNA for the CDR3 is TGCGCCAGCAGCTTGGACCAGGGGGTTGGAAACACCATATATTTT.

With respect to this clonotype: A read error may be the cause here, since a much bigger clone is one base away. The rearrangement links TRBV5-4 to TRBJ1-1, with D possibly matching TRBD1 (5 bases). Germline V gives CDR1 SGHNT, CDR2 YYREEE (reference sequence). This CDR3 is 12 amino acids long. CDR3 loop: CASTLQGTEGFF. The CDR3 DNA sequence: TGTGCCAGCACCCTCCAGGGTACTGAAGGTTTCTTT.

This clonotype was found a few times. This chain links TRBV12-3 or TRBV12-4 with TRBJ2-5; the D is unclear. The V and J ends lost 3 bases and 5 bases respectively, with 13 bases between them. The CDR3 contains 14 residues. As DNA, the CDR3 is TGTGCCAGCAGTTTTGGGCCGACGTTTGAGACCCAGTACTTC. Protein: CASSFGPTFETQYF.

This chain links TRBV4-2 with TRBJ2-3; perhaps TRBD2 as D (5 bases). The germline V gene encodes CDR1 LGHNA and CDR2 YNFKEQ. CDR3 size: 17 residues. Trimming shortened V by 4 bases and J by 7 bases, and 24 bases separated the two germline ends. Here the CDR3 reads CASSPSGLITTENTQYF. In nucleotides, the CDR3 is TGTGCCAGCAGCCCCAGTGGACTCATCACTACTGAGAATACGCAGTATTTT.

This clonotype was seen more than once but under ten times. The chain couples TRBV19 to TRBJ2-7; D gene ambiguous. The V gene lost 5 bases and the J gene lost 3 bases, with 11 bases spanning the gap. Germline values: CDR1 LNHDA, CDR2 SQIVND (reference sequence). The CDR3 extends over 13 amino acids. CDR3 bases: TGTGCCAGTAGTTCAGGTAGACTCTACGAGCAGTACTTC. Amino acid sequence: CASSSGRLYEQYF.

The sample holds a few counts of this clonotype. In DNA form, the CDR3 reads TGTGCCAGCAGCGGGGGAGGTGAGCAGTACTTC. Translating it yields CASSGGGEQYF. This chain joins TRBV27 and TRBJ2-7; D is possibly TRBD2 (6 bases). The CDR3 extends over 11 amino acids. Germline V lookup: CDR1 MNHEY, CDR2 SMNVEV (reference sequence). V shed 6 bases and J shed 7 bases, with 10 bases lying between them.

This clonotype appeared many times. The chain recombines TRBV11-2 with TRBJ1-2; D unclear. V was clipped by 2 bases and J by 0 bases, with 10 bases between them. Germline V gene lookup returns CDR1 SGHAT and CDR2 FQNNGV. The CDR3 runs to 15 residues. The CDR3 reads CASSLSRSTNYGYTF. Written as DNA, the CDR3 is TGTGCCAGCAGCTTATCTCGCAGCACTAACTATGGCTACACCTTC.

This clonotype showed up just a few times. The CDR3 coding sequence is TGTGCCAGCAGCTTATTCGGGAAAGGTGGCGAGCAGTACTTC. Translated: CASSLFGKGGEQYF. The chain couples TRBV5-4 to TRBJ2-7, with D possibly TRBD2 on 5 matching bases. The CDR3 is 14 residues long. The V gene's germline CDR1 is SGHNT and CDR2 YYREEE (reference sequence). The V end lost 2 bases, the J end lost 6 bases, and 15 bases lay between the germline ends.

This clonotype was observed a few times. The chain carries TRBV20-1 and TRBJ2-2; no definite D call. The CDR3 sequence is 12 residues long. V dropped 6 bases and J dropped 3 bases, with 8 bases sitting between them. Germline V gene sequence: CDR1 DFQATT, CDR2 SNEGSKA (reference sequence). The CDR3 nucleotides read TGCAGTGCGAAACCCCACACCGGGGAGCTGTTTTTT. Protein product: CSAKPHTGELFF.

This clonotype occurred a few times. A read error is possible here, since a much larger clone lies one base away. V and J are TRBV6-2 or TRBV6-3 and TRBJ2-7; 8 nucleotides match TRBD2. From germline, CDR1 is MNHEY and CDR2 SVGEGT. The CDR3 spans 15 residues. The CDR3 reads CASSYTSGASYEQSF. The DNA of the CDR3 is TGTGCCAGCAGTTACACTAGCGGAGCATCCTACGAGCAGTCCTTC.

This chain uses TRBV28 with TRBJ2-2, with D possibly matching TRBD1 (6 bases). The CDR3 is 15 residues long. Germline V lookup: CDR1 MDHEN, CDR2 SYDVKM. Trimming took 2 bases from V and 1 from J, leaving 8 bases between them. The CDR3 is CASSLAGENTGELFF. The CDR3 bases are TGTGCCAGCAGTTTAGCAGGGGAGAACACCGGGGAGCTGTTTTTT. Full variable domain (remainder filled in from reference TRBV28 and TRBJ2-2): DVKVTQSSRYLVKRTGEKVFLECVQDMDHENMFWYRQDPGLGLRLIYFSYDVKMKEKGDIPEGYSVSREKKERFSLILESASTNQTSMYLCASSLAGENTGELFFGEGSRLTVL.

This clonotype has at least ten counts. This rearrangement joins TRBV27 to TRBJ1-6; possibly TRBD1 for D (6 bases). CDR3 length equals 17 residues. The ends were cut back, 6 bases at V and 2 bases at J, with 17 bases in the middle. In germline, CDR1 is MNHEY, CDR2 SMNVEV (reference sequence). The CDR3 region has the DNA TGTGCCAGCAGCCCCTTCCACAGGGCCACCTATAATTCACCCCTCCACTTT. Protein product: CASSPFHRATYNSPLHF.

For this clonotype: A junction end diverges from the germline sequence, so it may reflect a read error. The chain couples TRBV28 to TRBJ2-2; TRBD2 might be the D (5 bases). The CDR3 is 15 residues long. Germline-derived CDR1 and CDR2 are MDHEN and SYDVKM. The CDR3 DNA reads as TGTGCCAGCAGTTTTGAGAGGGTGCACACCCGGGAGCTGTTTTTT. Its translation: CASSFERVHTRELFF.

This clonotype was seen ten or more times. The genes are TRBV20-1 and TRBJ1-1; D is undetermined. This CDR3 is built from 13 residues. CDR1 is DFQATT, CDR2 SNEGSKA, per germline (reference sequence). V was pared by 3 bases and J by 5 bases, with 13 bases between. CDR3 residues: CSASERPNTEAFF. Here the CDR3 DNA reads TGCAGTGCTAGCGAGAGACCCAATACTGAAGCTTTCTTT.

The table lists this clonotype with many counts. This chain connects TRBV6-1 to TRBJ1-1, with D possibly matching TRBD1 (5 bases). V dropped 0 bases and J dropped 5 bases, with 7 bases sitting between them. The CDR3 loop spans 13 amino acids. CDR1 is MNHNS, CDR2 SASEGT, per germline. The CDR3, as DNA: TGTGCCAGCAGTGAAGCTGCAGGGACTGAAGCTTTCTTT. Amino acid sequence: CASSEAAGTEAFF.